These 7 T cell receptor beta chains were sequenced from one sample in a study of shared T cell receptors in the human thymus. The table came from immunoSEQ multiplex PCR; TCRdb's copy has only in-frame clones and leaves some out. The sample consists of hundreds of thousands of clones, around three quarters of them appearing once. This sample was also put to use in a study of human thymus T cells.

The sequenced sample was thymocytes. These receptors were obtained from a boy under two years old with a congenital heart defect.

The rearrangement links TRBV6-4 to TRBJ2-5; TRBD2 matches at 9 bases. The germline gives CDR1 MRHNA, CDR2 SNTAGT. The CDR3 is 13 amino acids. Germline trimming cut 4 bases from V and 5 bases from J; bases unmatched to any gene: 2. The CDR3 sequence is CASSALAGETQYF. The CDR3 nucleotides are TGTGCCAGCAGTGCTCTAGCGGGGGAGACCCAGTACTTC.

The gene calls are TRBV4-1 and TRBJ2-5; D unresolved. The CDR3 is 16 amino acids. Deletions cut 1 base from V and 1 base from J, with 13 bases between. CDR1 and CDR2 from the germline V gene are MGHRA and YSYEKL. The CDR3 DNA reads TGCGCCAGCAGCCAAGGGATATCTAGAAGCCAAGAGACCCAGTACTTC. Amino acids: CASSQGISRSQETQYF.

This clone appeared a single time. The gene calls are TRBV4-3 and TRBJ2-7, with 11 bases lining up with TRBD2. V lost 2 bases and J lost 4; bases outside the gene matches: 7. The CDR3 contains 16 residues. Germline CDR1 LGHNA, CDR2 YSLEER. The CDR3, as DNA: TGCGCCAGCAGCCAAAGATGGCTAGCGGGAGGTTACGAGCAGTACTTC. Amino acid sequence: CASSQRWLAGGYEQYF.

The chain employs TRBV7-3 and TRBJ2-3; possible D gene TRBD1, 6 bases. The V gene lost 5 bases and the J gene lost 2 bases, with 11 bases spanning the gap. This CDR3 comprises 14 residues. Germline assignment: CDR1 SGHTA and CDR2 FQGTGA. The CDR3 region is CASSLGQNTDTQYF. The CDR3, as DNA: TGTGCCAGCAGCCTCGGACAGAACACAGATACGCAGTATTTT.

The rearrangement links TRBV5-1 to TRBJ2-1; TRBD2 matches at 15 bases. Germline lookup yields CDR1 SGHRS and CDR2 YFSETQ. Trimming at V came to 4 bases and at J to 4 bases, leaving 3 bases not matched to a gene. This CDR3 contains 16 residues. The CDR3 sequence: CASSTGLAGGYNEQFF. DNA of the CDR3: TGCGCCAGCAGCACCGGACTAGCGGGAGGGTACAATGAGCAGTTCTTC. Full variable domain (outside the CDR3, taken from reference TRBV5-1 and TRBJ2-1): KAGVTQTPRYLIKTRGQQVTLSCSPISGHRSVSWYQQTPGQGLQFLFEYFSETQRNKGNFPGRFSGRQFSNSRSEMNVSTLELGDSALYLCASSTGLAGGYNEQFFGPGTRLTVL.

This clone occurred once. The V gene is TRBV7-9, the J gene TRBJ2-3, with TRBD2 matching 10 bases. V lost 4 bases, J lost 6 bases, and 4 bases stayed unmatched. Germline CDR1 SEHNR, CDR2 FQNEAQ (reference sequence). The CDR3 is 14 amino acids. CDR3 bases: TGTGCCAGCAGCTATGGACTAGCGGTTGATACGCAGTATTTT. It codes for CASSYGLAVDTQYF.

The chain employs TRBV14 and TRBJ2-7, with TRBD2 identical over 8 bases. The junction had 7 bases not matched to a gene; V was cut back by 3 bases and J by 0 bases. The CDR3 is 16 amino acids. CDR1 SGHDN and CDR2 FVKESK come from the germline V gene. CDR3 sequence (DNA): TGTGCCAGCAGCCATCACACTAGCGGCAGCTCCTACGAGCAGTACTTC. Its protein product is CASSHHTSGSSYEQYF.